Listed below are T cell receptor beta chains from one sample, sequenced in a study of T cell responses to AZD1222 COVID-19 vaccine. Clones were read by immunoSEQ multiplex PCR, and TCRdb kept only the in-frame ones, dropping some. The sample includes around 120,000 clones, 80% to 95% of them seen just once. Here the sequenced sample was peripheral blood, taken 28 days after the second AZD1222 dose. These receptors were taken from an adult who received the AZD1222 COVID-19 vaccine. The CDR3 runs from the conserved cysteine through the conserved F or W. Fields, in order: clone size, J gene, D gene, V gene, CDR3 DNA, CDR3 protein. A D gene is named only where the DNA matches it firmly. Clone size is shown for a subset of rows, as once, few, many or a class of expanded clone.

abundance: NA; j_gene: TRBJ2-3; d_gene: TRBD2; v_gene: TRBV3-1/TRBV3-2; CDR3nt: TGTGCCAGCAGCCAACGGGCGGGGGGAACAGATACGCAGTATTTT; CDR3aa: CASSQRAGGTDTQYF
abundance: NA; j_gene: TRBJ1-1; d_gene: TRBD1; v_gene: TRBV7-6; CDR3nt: TGTGCCAGCAGCCGAATTACAGGGGATGAAGCTTTCTTT; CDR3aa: CASSRITGDEAFF
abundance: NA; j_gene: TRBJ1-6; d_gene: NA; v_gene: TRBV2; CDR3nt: TGTGCCAGCAGTGAAGATAAGGTGAATTCACCCCTCCACTTT; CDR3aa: CASSEDKVNSPLHF
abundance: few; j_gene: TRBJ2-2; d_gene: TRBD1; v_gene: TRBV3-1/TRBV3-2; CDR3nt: TGTGCCAGCGGAGGACAGGGGGCGAACACCGGGGAGCTGTTTTTT; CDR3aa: CASGGQGANTGELFF
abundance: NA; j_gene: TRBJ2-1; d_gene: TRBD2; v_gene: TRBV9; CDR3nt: TGTGCCAGCAGCGTAGCGGGACTATACAATGAGCAGTTCTTC; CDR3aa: CASSVAGLYNEQFF
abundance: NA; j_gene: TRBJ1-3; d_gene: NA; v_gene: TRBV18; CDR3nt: TGTGCCAGCTCGCAACAAAGGGGGGCCGGAAACACCATATATTTT; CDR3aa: CASSQQRGAGNTIYF
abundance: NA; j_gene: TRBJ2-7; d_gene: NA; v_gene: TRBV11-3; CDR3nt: TGTGCCAGCAGCTTAGGACAGGCAACCTACGAGCAGTACTTC; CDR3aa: CASSLGQATYEQYF
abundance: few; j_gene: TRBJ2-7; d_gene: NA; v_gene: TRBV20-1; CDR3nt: TGCAGTGCTATAGCCCAATACGAGCAGTACTTC; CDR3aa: CSAIAQYEQYF
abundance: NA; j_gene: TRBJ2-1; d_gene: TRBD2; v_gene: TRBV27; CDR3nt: TGTGCCAGCAGCCCCCGGGGTAGCGGGAGACAAAATGAGCAGTTCTTC; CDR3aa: CASSPRGSGRQNEQFF
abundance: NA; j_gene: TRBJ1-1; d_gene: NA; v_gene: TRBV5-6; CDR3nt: TGTGCCAGCAGCTTGGGGGCCCTAGAAGCTTTCTTT; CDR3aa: CASSLGALEAFF
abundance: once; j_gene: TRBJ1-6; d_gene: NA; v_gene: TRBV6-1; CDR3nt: TGTGCCAGCAGTGAAGGCATGAGGACACCCCTCCACTTT; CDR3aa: CASSEGMRTPLHF
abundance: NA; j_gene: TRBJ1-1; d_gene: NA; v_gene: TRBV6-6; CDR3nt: TGTGCCAGCAGCCCATTTAAGGCTTTTACCACTGAAGCTTTCTTT; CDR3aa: CASSPFKAFTTEAFF
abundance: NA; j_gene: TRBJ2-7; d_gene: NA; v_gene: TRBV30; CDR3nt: TGTGCCTGGAGGGGGTCCTCCTACGAGCAGTACTTC; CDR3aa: CAWRGSSYEQYF
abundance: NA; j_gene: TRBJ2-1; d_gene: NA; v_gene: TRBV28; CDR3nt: TGTGCCAGCAGTCCCCCGGGACCCGGATACAATGAGCAGTTCTTC; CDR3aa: CASSPPGPGYNEQFF
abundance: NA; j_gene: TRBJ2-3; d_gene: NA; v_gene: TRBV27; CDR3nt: TGTGCCAGCGGACCACCAGATACGCAGTATTTT; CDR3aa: CASGPPDTQYF
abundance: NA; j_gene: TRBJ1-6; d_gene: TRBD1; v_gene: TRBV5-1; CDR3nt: TGCGCCAGCAGCACCGGGACAGGGATTTCACCCCTCCACTTT; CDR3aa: CASSTGTGISPLHF
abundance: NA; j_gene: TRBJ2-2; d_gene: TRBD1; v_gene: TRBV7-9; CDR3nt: TGTGCCAGCGCCCAGGGGGCGAACACCGGGGAGCTGTTTTTT; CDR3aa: CASAQGANTGELFF
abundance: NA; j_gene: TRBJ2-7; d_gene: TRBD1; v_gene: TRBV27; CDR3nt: TGTGCCAGCAGTAGGAGGGGACAGGGGGTTCGCGAGCAGTACTTC; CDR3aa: CASSRRGQGVREQYF
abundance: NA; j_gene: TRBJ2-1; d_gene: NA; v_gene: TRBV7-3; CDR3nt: TGTGCCAGCAGCTTAATGGGCAATGAGCAGTTCTTC; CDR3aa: CASSLMGNEQFF
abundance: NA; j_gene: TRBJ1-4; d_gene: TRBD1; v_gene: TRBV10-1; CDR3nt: TGCGCCAGCAGTGAGTCTCTTATAGGGACAGGGCCGGATCCTAATGAAAAACTGTTTTTT; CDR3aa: CASSESLIGTGPDPNEKLFF
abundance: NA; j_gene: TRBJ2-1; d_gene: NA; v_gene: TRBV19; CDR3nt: TGTGCCAGTAGCCCTGAGCGGGCGATCTCCTACAATGAGCAGTTCTTC; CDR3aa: CASSPERAISYNEQFF
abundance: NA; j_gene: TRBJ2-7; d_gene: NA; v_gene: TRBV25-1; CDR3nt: TGTGCCAGCAGTGAATATGCCGACACTAGGGCCTACGAGCAGTACTTC; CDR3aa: CASSEYADTRAYEQYF
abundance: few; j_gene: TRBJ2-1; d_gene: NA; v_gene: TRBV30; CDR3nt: TGTGCCTGGAGCAGGGGTATAGATCGAGAGCAGTTCTTC; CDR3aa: CAWSRGIDREQFF
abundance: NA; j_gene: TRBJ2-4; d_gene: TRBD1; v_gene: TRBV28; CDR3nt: TGTGCCAGCAACCCGGGACAGGGCATCAAAAACATTCAGTACTTC; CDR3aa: CASNPGQGIKNIQYF
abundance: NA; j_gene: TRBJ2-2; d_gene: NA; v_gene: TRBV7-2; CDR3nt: TGTGCCAGCAGCTTTCCTTTGGGGGGGAACACCGGGGAGCTGTTTTTT; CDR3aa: CASSFPLGGNTGELFF
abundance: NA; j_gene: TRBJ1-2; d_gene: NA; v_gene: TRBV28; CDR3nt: TGTGCCAGCAGTCCAGGACGTCCCTCGGGGGGCTACACCTTC; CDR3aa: CASSPGRPSGGYTF
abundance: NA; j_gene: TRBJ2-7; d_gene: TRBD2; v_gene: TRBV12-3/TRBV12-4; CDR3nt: TGTGCCAGCAGGGGGCTAGCGGCCTACGAGCAGTACTTC; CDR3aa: CASRGLAAYEQYF
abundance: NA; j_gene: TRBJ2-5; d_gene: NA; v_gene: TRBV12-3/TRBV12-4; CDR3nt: TGTGCCAGTGCTCGATCGGTTGAGACCCAGTACTTC; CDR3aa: CASARSVETQYF
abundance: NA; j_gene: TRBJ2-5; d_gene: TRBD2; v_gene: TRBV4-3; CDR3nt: TGCGCCAGCGGACTGACTAGCGGGAGAGGAGAGACCCAGTACTTC; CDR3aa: CASGLTSGRGETQYF
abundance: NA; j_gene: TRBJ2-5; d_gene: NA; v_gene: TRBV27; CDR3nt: TGTGCCAGCAGCATGCTACAGGGTATACATGAGACCCAGTACTTC; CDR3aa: CASSMLQGIHETQYF
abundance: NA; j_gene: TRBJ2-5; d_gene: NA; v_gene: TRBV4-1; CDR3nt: TGCGCCAGCAGCCAATCTCTCACCGGGTCAATCGGGGAGACCCAGTACTTC; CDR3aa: CASSQSLTGSIGETQYF
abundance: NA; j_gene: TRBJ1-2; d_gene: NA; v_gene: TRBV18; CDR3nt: TGTGCCAGCTCACCAACCGGGACCAACTATGGCTACACCTTC; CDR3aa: CASSPTGTNYGYTF
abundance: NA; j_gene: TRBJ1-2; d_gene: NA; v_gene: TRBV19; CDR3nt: TGTGCCAGTAGTATCCAGACGGGGTATGGCTACACCTTC; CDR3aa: CASSIQTGYGYTF
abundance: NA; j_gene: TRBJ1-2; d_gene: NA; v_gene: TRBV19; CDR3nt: TGTGCCAGTAGTACAAAACAGGGTTCCGACTTTGGCTACACCTTC; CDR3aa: CASSTKQGSDFGYTF
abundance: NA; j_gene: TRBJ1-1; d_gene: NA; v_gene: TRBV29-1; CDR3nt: TGCAGCGGAAAGACAGGAGGTAACACTGAAGCTTTCTTT; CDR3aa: CSGKTGGNTEAFF
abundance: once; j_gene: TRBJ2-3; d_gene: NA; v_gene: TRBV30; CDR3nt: TGTGCCTGGAGTATCGGTACCTCCACAGATACGCAGTATTTT; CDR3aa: CAWSIGTSTDTQYF
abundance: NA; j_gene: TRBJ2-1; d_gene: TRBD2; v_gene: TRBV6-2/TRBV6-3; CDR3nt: TGTGCCAGCAGTCAGGACCTAGCGGACAATGAGCAGTTCTTC; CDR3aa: CASSQDLADNEQFF
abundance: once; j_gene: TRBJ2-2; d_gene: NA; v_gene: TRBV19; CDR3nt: TGTGCCAGTAGTAATAAGGCTAACACCGGGGAGCTGTTTTTT; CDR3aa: CASSNKANTGELFF
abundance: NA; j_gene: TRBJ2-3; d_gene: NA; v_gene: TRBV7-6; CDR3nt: TGTGCCAGCAGCTTAGGTTGGACCCCGAGGGATACGCAGTATTTT; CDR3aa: CASSLGWTPRDTQYF
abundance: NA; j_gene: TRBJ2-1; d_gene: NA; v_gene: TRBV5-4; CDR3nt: TGTGCCAGCAGCTTGGATGTAGGGGGGCGCGATGAGCAGTTCTTC; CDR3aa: CASSLDVGGRDEQFF
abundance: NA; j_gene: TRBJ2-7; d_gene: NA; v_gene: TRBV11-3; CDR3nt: TGTGCCAGCAGCTTAGTAGGCAGTGCCTACGAGCAGTACTTC; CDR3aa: CASSLVGSAYEQYF
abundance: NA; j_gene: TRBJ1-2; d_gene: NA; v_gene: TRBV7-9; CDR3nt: TGTGCCAGCAGCTTAGAAACCTCTTCAGGGTATGGCTACACCTTC; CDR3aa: CASSLETSSGYGYTF
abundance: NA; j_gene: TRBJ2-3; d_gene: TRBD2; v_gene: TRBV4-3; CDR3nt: TGCGCCAGCAGCCAAGATCATCCTTCGCGGGGGAACACAGATACGCAGTATTTT; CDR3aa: CASSQDHPSRGNTDTQYF
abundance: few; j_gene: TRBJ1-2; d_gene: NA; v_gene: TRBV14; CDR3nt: TGTGCCAGCAGCCACTCGGGACGGGGGAACTATGGCTACACCTTC; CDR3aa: CASSHSGRGNYGYTF